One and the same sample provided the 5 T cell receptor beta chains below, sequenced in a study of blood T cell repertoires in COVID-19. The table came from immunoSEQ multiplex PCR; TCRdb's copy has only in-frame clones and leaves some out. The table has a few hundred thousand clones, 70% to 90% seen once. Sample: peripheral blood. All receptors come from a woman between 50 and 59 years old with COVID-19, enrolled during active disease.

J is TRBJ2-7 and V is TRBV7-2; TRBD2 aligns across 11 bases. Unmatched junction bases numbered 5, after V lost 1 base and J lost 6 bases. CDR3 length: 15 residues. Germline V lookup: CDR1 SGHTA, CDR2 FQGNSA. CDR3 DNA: TGTGCCAGCAGCTTAGAACTAGCGGGGGCGTTCGAGCAGTACTTC. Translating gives CASSLELAGAFEQYF. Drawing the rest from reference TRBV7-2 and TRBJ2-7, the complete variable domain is GAGVSQSPSNKVTEKGKDVELRCDPISGHTALYWYRQSLGQGLEFLIYFQGNSAPDKSGLPSDRFSAERTGGSVSTLTIQRTQQEDSAVYLCASSLELAGAFEQYFGPGTRLTVT.

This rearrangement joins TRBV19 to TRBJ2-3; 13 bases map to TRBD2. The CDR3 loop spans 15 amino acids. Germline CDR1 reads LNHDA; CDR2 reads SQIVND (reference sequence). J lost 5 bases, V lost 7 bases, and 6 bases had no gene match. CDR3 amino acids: CASTRLAGGLDTQYF. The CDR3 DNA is TGTGCCAGTACCAGACTAGCGGGGGGTTTAGATACGCAGTATTTT.

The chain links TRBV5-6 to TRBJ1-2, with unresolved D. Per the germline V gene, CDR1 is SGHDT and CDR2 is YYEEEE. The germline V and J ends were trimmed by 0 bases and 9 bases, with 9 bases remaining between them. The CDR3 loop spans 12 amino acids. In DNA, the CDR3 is TGTGCCAGCAGCTTGGAACAGTCCCGCTACACCTTC. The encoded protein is CASSLEQSRYTF.

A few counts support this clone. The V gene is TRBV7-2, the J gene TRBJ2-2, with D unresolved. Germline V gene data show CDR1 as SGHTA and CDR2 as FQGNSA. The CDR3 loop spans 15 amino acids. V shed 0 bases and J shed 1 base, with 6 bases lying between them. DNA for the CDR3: TGTGCCAGCAGCTTAGCGCTAGGGAACACCGGGGAGCTGTTTTTT. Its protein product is CASSLALGNTGELFF.

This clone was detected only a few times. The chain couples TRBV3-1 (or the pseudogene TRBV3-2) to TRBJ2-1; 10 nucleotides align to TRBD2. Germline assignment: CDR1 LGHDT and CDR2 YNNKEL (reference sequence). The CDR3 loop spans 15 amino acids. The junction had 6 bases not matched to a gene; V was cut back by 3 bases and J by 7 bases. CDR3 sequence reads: CASSQSPSGGNEQFF. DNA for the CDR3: TGTGCCAGCAGCCAGTCTCCTAGCGGGGGTAATGAGCAGTTCTTC.